The 5 T cell receptor beta chains presented below share a single source sample, sequenced in a study of glioma-infiltrating T cells after dendritic cell vaccination. Generated by immunoSEQ multiplex PCR, the TCRdb table keeps only in-frame clones and is missing some. Of around 67,000 clones listed, about 86% are singletons. The sample in question was blood, obtained before dendritic cell vaccination. These receptor sequences come from a human donor with glioblastoma.

The genes are TRBV18 and TRBJ2-7; 7 bases agree with TRBD1. This CDR3 spans 14 amino acids. Germline CDR1 is KGHSH and CDR2 is LQKENI. Trimming at V came to 2 bases and at J to 3 bases, leaving 4 bases not matched to a gene. The CDR3 spells CASSPKGAVYEQYF. CDR3 sequence (DNA): TGTGCCAGCTCACCAAAGGGGGCGGTCTACGAGCAGTACTTC.

This clone was seen just once. The gene calls are TRBV29-1 and TRBJ2-2; 7 bases line up with TRBD1. CDR3 length: 16 residues. In germline, CDR1 is SQVTM, CDR2 ANQGSEA. With 0 bases clipped from V and 4 bases from J, the junction kept 8 bases outside the gene matches. As DNA, the CDR3 is TGCAGCGTTGAAGACGCACACAGGGGTGGCACCGGGGAGCTGTTTTTT. Encoded protein: CSVEDAHRGGTGELFF.

The rearrangement uses TRBV6-1 and TRBJ2-1; 10 bases map to TRBD2. The CDR3 extends over 15 amino acids. Trimming removed 6 bases from V and 7 bases from J; junction bases left unmatched: 9. Germline assignment: CDR1 MNHNS and CDR2 SASEGT. As DNA, the CDR3 is TGTGCCAGCAGGAGTGGAACTAGCGGGGCAAATGAGCAGTTCTTC. Translating it yields CASRSGTSGANEQFF.

The chain couples TRBV5-1 to TRBJ2-5; D not resolved. The germline gives CDR1 SGHRS, CDR2 YFSETQ. The CDR3 consists of 15 residues. The V end was cut by 0 bases, the J end by 1 base, with 10 bases between. Written as DNA, the CDR3 is TGCGCCAGCAGCTTGGGCGGTAGCAGCCAAGAGACCCAGTACTTC. Amino acid sequence: CASSLGGSSQETQYF.

To note about this clone: Other nucleotide sequences from this sample produce the same CDR3. The rearrangement links TRBV19 to TRBJ1-1; D is ambiguous. CDR1 and CDR2 from the germline V gene are LNHDA and SQIVND (reference sequence). This CDR3 is built from 13 residues. Trimming took off 2 bases at V and 2 bases at J, with 6 bases between the two ends. CDR3 loop: CASSISVNTEAFF. DNA of the CDR3: TGTGCCAGTAGTATATCGGTAAACACTGAAGCTTTCTTT.